The T cell receptor (beta chain) under discussion was sequenced for a study of breast tumors, draining lymph nodes, adjacent tissues. General study results and limits: Luminal-like breast cancer showed significantly greater tumor-nontumor repertoire similarity than basal-like breast cancer did. That most tumor T cells come from lymph nodes remained unproven.

TCRdb independently ran MiXCR on the multiplex PCR reads; one entry per CDR3 protein. Of roughly 120,000 distinct CDR3 sequences in the sample, 20% were seen once. This clonotype was recorded once. Antigen: not known. It may be a read error: a sequence one base away is much more abundant. The CDR3 consists of 16 residues. Germline V gene lookup returns CDR1 MNHNY and CDR2 SVGAGI (reference sequence). V trimming: 7 bases; J trimming: 0 bases; junction bases outside the gene matches: 6. Breast cancer patients provided tissue from their axillary draining lymph nodes. The genes are TRBV6-6 and TRBJ2-2; 9 bases map to TRBD1. The receptor comes from a female donor with breast cancer. Some clones in this sample may be carry-over from other donors' samples. The material sequenced was axillary lymph node tissue. The CDR3 coding sequence is TGTGCCAGCAACCTCAGGACAGGGGCGAACACCGGGGAGCTGTTTTTT. It codes for CASNLRTGANTGELFF.